This T cell receptor beta chain was identified during a study of beta chain features in type 1 diabetes. On this clone: Antigen unknown.

Study-wide points: Cells carrying high TCR expression could end up over-represented when cDNA is sequenced.

Sequenced material consisted of expressed TCRB transcripts (all of the isolated RNA was reverse transcribed). Some 4 million reads were obtained on average from naive, central memory and regulatory T cell samples. The protocol was immunoSEQ multiplex PCR, while the TCRdb copy is restricted to in-frame clones and leaves out a portion. The sample has just over 600,000 clones, around 15% seen once; the top ten hold 0.07% to 0.095%. Sequencing used naive CD4+ T cells from blood. This clonotype originated in a man aged 18 to 29 in good health.

The CDR3 DNA follows: TGCAGCGCTGTTTACCAAGGAAACACTGAAGCTTTCTTT. Translating it yields CSAVYQGNTEAFF. The chain employs TRBV29-1 and TRBJ1-1; D ambiguous. From germline, CDR1 is SQVTM and CDR2 ANQGSEA. The CDR3 runs to 13 residues. V was shortened by 7 bases and J by 2 bases, with 14 bases between the two germline ends.